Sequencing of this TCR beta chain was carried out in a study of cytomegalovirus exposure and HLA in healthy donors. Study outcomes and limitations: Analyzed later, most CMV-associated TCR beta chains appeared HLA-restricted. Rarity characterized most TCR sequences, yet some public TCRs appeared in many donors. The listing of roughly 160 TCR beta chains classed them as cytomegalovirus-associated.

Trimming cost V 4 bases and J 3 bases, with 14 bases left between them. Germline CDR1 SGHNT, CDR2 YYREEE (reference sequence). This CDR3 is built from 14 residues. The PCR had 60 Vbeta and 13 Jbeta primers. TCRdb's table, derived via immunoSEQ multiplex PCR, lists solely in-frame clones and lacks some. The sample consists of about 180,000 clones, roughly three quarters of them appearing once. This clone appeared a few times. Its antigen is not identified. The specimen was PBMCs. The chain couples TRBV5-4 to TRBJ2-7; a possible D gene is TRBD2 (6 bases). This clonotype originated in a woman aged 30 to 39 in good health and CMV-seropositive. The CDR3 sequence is CASSPGSSGYEQYF. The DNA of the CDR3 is TGTGCCAGCAGCCCTGGTAGTAGCGGCTACGAGCAGTACTTC.